The 10 T cell receptor beta chains in this list originate from one sample, sequenced in a study of post-analysis software for immune sequencing data. Study observations and caveats: About 5 TRBV segments, including TRBV5-6, TRBV5-1 and TRBV20-1, were more frequent in patients than controls.

Antigens for these TCRs are unknown. Tagging with unique molecular identifiers was a feature of the TCR beta cDNA libraries. Each CDR3 protein gets one entry after TCRdb re-called the PCR reads with MiXCR. The sample consists of approximately 690,000 distinct CDR3 sequences, 59% of them appearing once. The material sequenced was blood. These receptors originate from a girl aged 2-10 years with multiple sclerosis.

The chain has TRBV20-1 and TRBJ2-1, with 9 bases matching TRBD2. The CDR3 runs to 14 residues. The J segment lost 8 bases and the V segment lost 4 bases, leaving 9 bases of the junction unmatched. The germline V gene has CDR1 DFQATT and CDR2 SNEGSKA (reference sequence). The CDR3 spells CSANLAGTGDEQFF. CDR3 coding DNA: TGCAGTGCTAACCTAGCGGGGACGGGGGATGAGCAGTTCTTC.

The chain joins TRBV27 to TRBJ1-2, with unresolved D. The germline V and J ends were trimmed by 3 bases and 4 bases, with 18 bases remaining between them. This CDR3 contains 16 residues. Germline CDR1 reads MNHEY; CDR2 reads SMNVEV (reference sequence). CDR3 protein: CASSLSRVGLPYGYTF. In DNA, the CDR3 is TGTGCCAGCAGTTTGAGTAGGGTGGGGTTACCCTATGGCTACACCTTC.

This sequence joins TRBV20-1 and TRBJ2-1; no reliable D call. CDR1 DFQATT and CDR2 SNEGSKA come from the germline V gene (reference sequence). The germline V and J ends were trimmed by 6 bases and 0 bases, with 12 bases remaining between them. The CDR3 is made up of 14 amino acids. Here the CDR3 reads CSAQAGLSYNEQFF. In nucleotides, the CDR3 is TGCAGTGCCCAGGCCGGGCTCTCCTACAATGAGCAGTTCTTC.

CDR3 residues: CASSGTGGGLGEQYF. The CDR3 DNA follows: TGTGCCAGCAGCGGGACAGGGGGTGGTTTAGGCGAGCAGTACTTC. The chain recombines TRBV9 with TRBJ2-5, with TRBD1 matching 10 bases. The J call may be mistaken, given a closer DNA end match to TRBJ2-7. The CDR3 totals 15 residues. Germline loops: CDR1 SGDLS, CDR2 YYNGEE.

This clonotype occurred a few times. The chain combines TRBV5-6 with TRBJ1-1; D gene ambiguous. The germline V and J ends were trimmed by 0 bases and 10 bases, with 13 bases remaining between them. Germline values: CDR1 SGHDT, CDR2 YYEEEE. The CDR3 has 13 residues. CDR3 bases: TGTGCCAGCAGCTTGGTTAATGGGAGTCCAGCTTTCTTT. Amino acid sequence: CASSLVNGSPAFF.

V usage is TRBV6-5 and J usage is TRBJ1-1; D perhaps matches TRBD1 (6 bases). Trimming took off 0 bases at V and 0 bases at J, with 17 bases between the two ends. From germline, CDR1 is MNHEY and CDR2 SVGAGI. The CDR3 contains 18 residues. CDR3 amino acids: CASSYSFPNRDMNTEAFF. CDR3 DNA sequence: TGTGCCAGCAGTTACTCGTTCCCCAACAGGGACATGAACACTGAAGCTTTCTTT.

DNA for the CDR3: TGTGCCAGCAGTTACTCGTCGGAGCCGGAAGAGACCCAGTACTTC. Protein sequence: CASSYSSEPEETQYF. The gene calls are TRBV6-7 and TRBJ2-5; no clear D gene. TRBV6-7 is assigned to the ORF class and has an uncertain function. The CDR3 extends over 15 amino acids. The V and J ends lost 0 bases and 3 bases respectively, with 11 bases between them.

This chain links TRBV3-1 with TRBJ2-7; TRBD1 or TRBD2 may be the D gene (6 bases each). V was clipped by 2 bases and J by 4 bases, with 12 bases between them. Germline lookup yields CDR1 LGHDT and CDR2 YNNKEL (reference sequence). The CDR3 is 14 amino acids. CDR3 region: CASSQSPGAYEQYF. For the CDR3, the DNA is TGTGCCAGCAGCCAAAGCCCGGGGGCGTACGAGCAGTACTTC.

The chain joins TRBV5-1 to TRBJ2-7, with TRBD2 matching 9 bases. Losses at the gene ends were 4 bases for V and 7 bases for J; bases not matched to a gene: 15. The CDR3 contains 16 residues. Looked up from germline, CDR1 is SGHRS and CDR2 is YFSETQ. CDR3 protein: CASSRLAVNGDNEQYF. The CDR3 DNA sequence: TGCGCCAGCAGCAGACTAGCGGTCAACGGCGACAATGAGCAGTACTTC. Drawing the rest from reference TRBV5-1 and TRBJ2-7, the complete variable domain is KAGVTQTPRYLIKTRGQQVTLSCSPISGHRSVSWYQQTPGQGLQFLFEYFSETQRNKGNFPGRFSGRQFSNSRSEMNVSTLELGDSALYLCASSRLAVNGDNEQYFGPGTRLTVT.

V usage is TRBV27 and J usage is TRBJ2-3; D is uncertain. The germline V and J ends were trimmed by 3 bases and 5 bases, with 3 bases remaining between them. The CDR3 has 11 amino acids. Germline CDR1 reads MNHEY; CDR2 reads SMNVEV (reference sequence). CDR3 coding DNA: TGTGCCAGCAGTTTCTTAGATACGCAGTATTTT. This sequence encodes CASSFLDTQYF.